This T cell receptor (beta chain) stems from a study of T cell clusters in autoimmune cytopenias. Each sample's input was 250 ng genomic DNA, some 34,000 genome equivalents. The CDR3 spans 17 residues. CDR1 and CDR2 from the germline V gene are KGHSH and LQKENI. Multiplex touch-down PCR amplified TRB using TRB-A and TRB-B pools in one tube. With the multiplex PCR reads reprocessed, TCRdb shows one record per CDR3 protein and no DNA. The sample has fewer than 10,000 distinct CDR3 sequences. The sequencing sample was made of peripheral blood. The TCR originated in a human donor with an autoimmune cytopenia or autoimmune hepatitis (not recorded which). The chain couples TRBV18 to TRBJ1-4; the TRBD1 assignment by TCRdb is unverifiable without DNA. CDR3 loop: CASSPANRGYTNEKLFF.